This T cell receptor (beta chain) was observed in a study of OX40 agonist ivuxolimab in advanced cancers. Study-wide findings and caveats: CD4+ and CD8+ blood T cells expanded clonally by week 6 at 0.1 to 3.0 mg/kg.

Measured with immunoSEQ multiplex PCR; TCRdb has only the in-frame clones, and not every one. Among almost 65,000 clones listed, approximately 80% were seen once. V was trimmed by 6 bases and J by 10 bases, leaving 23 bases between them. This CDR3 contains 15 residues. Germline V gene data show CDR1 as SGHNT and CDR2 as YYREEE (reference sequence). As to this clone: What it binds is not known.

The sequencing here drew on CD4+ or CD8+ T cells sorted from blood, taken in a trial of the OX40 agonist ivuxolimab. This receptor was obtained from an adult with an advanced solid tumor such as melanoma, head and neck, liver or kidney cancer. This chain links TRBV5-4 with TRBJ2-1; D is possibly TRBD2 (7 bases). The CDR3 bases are TGTGCCAGCACCCAGGGGCCTAGCGGTGAGCCCGAGCAGTTCTTC. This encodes CASTQGPSGEPEQFF.